The 21 T cell receptor beta chains below come from one sample, sequenced in a study of vaccination and CD4 T cells after COVID-19. The Oncomine TCR Beta short-read assay was applied to DNA of cultured CD4+ T cells. Genomic DNA was drawn out of CD4+ T cells grown in culture. TCRdb independently ran MiXCR on the PCR reads; one entry per CDR3 protein. The repertoire holds about 10,000 distinct CDR3 sequences, approximately 35% seen once, with 15% to 17% in the top ten. Antigen specificity for these receptors is unknown. Noted treatment: roughly 11-day PBMC culture with coronavirus spike peptide pools or control peptides (ViraFEST assay). Gathered ahead of the COVID-19 pandemic (2011-2018) were the CD4+ T cells of the unexposed donor. Material: CD4+ T cells from blood, cultured in vitro. These receptors all stem from a human donor in good health.

The chain is built from TRBV28 and TRBJ2-5; D ambiguous. Germline-derived CDR1 and CDR2 are MDHEN and SYDVKM. Trimming took 5 bases from V and 5 from J, leaving 9 bases between them. This CDR3 is built from 12 residues. DNA of the CDR3: TGTGCCAGCAGTGTGAGTGGGGAGACCCAGTACTTC. Translation: CASSVSGETQYF.

CDR3 in DNA: TGTGCCAGCAGTTCGGGCGGGAAGGAGGAGACCCAGTACTTC. Its protein is CASSSGGKEETQYF. The genes are TRBV11-3 and TRBJ2-5; D possibly corresponds to TRBD2 (6 bases). The germline gives CDR1 SGHNT, CDR2 YENEEA. The CDR3 length is 14 residues. V dropped 6 bases and J dropped 5 bases, with 16 bases sitting between them.

The chain combines TRBV5-4 with TRBJ2-6; TRBD1 aligns across 11 bases. CDR1 is SGHNT, CDR2 YYREEE, per germline (reference sequence). V lost 4 bases to trimming and J lost 3 bases; unmatched junction nucleotides: 6. CDR3 length: 17 residues. The CDR3 spells CASSPGQGAFGANVLTF. DNA for the CDR3: TGTGCCAGCAGCCCTGGACAGGGGGCATTTGGGGCCAACGTCCTGACTTTC. Combining the CDR3 with reference TRBV5-4 and TRBJ2-6 gives the whole variable domain ETGVTQSPTHLIKTRGQQVTLRCSSQSGHNTVSWYQQALGQGPQFIFQYYREEENGRGNFPPRFSGLQFPNYSSELNVNALELDDSALYLCASSPGQGAFGANVLTFGAGSRLTVL.

V and J are TRBV30 and TRBJ1-6; D perhaps matches TRBD1 (5 bases). Germline CDR1 GTSNPN, CDR2 SVGIG (reference sequence). The CDR3 sequence is 13 residues long. This CDR3 reads CAGAGTANSPLHF. The DNA of the CDR3 is TGTGCTGGTGCGGGGACCGCTAATTCACCCCTCCACTTT.

V is TRBV7-2 and J is TRBJ2-2; 12 nucleotides match TRBD2. The length of the CDR3 is 17 residues. The germline CDR1 and CDR2 sequences are SGHTA and FQGNSA. Trimming cost V 4 bases and J 5 bases; bases outside gene matches: 8. CDR3 protein: CASSSPPGLAGTGELFF. Here the CDR3 DNA reads TGTGCCAGCAGCTCCCCACCCGGACTAGCGGGAACCGGGGAGCTGTTTTTT.

V usage is TRBV19 and J usage is TRBJ1-1; D gene unclear. This CDR3 has 13 residues. Trimming cost V 5 bases and J 3 bases, with 10 bases left between them. CDR1 and CDR2 (germline): LNHDA, SQIVND (reference sequence). The DNA for the CDR3 is TGTGCCAGTAGTGCTTTGGGGTACACTGAAGCTTTCTTT. Encoded protein: CASSALGYTEAFF.

The chain combines TRBV27 with TRBJ2-1; 10 positions agree with TRBD2. Unmatched junction bases numbered 3, after V lost 4 bases and J lost 3 bases. The germline CDR1 and CDR2 sequences are MNHEY and SMNVEV (reference sequence). This CDR3 has 15 residues. The CDR3 spells CASSSGLADYNEQFF. The CDR3 DNA reads as TGTGCCAGCAGTTCCGGACTAGCGGACTACAATGAGCAGTTCTTC.

The chain recombines TRBV20-1 with TRBJ2-1, with TRBD2 matching over 12 bases. Per the germline V gene, CDR1 is DFQATT and CDR2 is SNEGSKA (reference sequence). The length of the CDR3 is 16 residues. V was pared by 6 bases and J by 4 bases, with 10 bases of the junction left unmatched. For the CDR3, the DNA is TGCAGTGCCCCGGGACTAGCGGGTAGAGAGTACAATGAGCAGTTCTTC. This codes for CSAPGLAGREYNEQFF.

The CDR3 bases are TGTGCCAGTAGTATTCTCGGGACAGCAATAGAGACCCAGTACTTC. This encodes CASSILGTAIETQYF. The gene calls are TRBV19 and TRBJ2-5, with 7 nucleotides matching TRBD1. CDR3 length: 15 residues. CDR1 and CDR2 (germline): LNHDA, SQIVND (reference sequence). Trimming removed 3 bases from V and 4 bases from J; junction bases left unmatched: 8.

This clonotype showed up just a few times. V usage is TRBV28 and J usage is TRBJ1-1; D remains ambiguous. Germline V gene data show CDR1 as MDHEN and CDR2 as SYDVKM. V was cut by 3 bases and J by 0 bases, with 11 bases left in between. This CDR3 has 15 residues. The CDR3 loop is CASSLLGRMNTEAFF. CDR3 nucleotide sequence: TGTGCCAGCAGTTTGTTGGGAAGGATGAACACTGAAGCTTTCTTT.

This clonotype was detected a few times. This chain joins TRBV6-1 and TRBJ2-5; 8 bases agree with TRBD1. V lost 10 bases, J lost 2 bases, and 3 bases stayed unmatched. The germline V gene has CDR1 MNHNS and CDR2 SASEGT. The CDR3 runs 12 residues. The CDR3 spells CATDRGQETQYF. CDR3 nucleotides: TGTGCCACCGACAGGGGTCAAGAGACCCAGTACTTC.

This clonotype was counted between two and nine times. The rearrangement joins TRBV7-2 to TRBJ2-7; 11 bases map to TRBD2. Germline-derived CDR1 and CDR2 are SGHTA and FQGNSA. The CDR3 is 16 residues long. V was clipped by 7 bases and J by 2 bases; unmatched bases: 10. CDR3 protein: CASTQALAGGAYEQYF. CDR3 coding DNA: TGTGCCAGCACCCAAGCCCTAGCGGGAGGTGCCTACGAGCAGTACTTC.

This chain uses TRBV20-1 with TRBJ2-5; 8 bases are a match to TRBD1. The CDR3 has 13 residues. CDR1 and CDR2 (germline): DFQATT, SNEGSKA (reference sequence). The V gene end was trimmed by 1 base and the J gene end by 7 bases; junction bases not matched to a gene: 5. The CDR3 is CSARVQGEGTQYF. In DNA form, the CDR3 reads TGCAGTGCTAGAGTACAGGGGGAAGGGACCCAGTACTTC.

The CDR3 region has the DNA TGTGCCAGCAGTCCGTCCTCCTACGAGCAGTACTTC. This codes for CASSPSSYEQYF. The chain recombines TRBV6-2 or TRBV6-3 with TRBJ2-7; D is uncertain. The V gene's germline CDR1 is MNHEY and CDR2 SVGEGT. The germline V and J ends were trimmed by 5 bases and 0 bases, with 5 bases remaining between them. The CDR3 length is 12 residues.

This clonotype was recorded a few times. The J gene is TRBJ2-2, the V gene TRBV7-3; D uncertain. Trimming left V 4 bases short and J 6 bases short, with 12 bases between. CDR3 size: 14 residues. Germline loops: CDR1 SGHTA, CDR2 FQGTGA. The CDR3 sequence: CASSSRLGPGELFF. CDR3 sequence (DNA): TGTGCCAGCAGCTCTAGATTGGGCCCCGGGGAGCTGTTTTTT.

J is TRBJ2-3 and V is TRBV9, with TRBD2 matching 8 bases. The V gene end was trimmed by 0 bases and the J gene end by 3 bases; junction bases not matched to a gene: 6. Germline CDR1 SGDLS, CDR2 YYNGEE. The CDR3 extends over 16 amino acids. CDR3 residues: CASSVASGRGTDTQYF. CDR3 in DNA: TGTGCCAGCAGCGTAGCTTCCGGGAGGGGGACAGATACGCAGTATTTT.

This clonotype has a handful of counts. The genes are TRBV25-1 and TRBJ1-6, with D unclear. Germline lookup yields CDR1 MGHDK and CDR2 SYGVNS. The CDR3 has 14 residues. Trimming cost V 6 bases and J 0 bases, with 6 bases left between them. The CDR3 DNA follows: TGTGCCAGCAGGGAAAGCTCCTATAATTCACCCCTCCACTTT. This encodes CASRESSYNSPLHF.

A few counts support this clonotype. The chain carries TRBV20-1 and TRBJ2-7; TRBD1 matches 7 bases. CDR1 and CDR2 from the germline V gene are DFQATT and SNEGSKA (reference sequence). The trim removed 2 bases at V and 7 bases at J, leaving 8 bases unmatched. This CDR3 contains 13 residues. The CDR3 here is CSARLQGIGEQYF. CDR3 sequence (DNA): TGCAGTGCTAGACTACAGGGGATAGGAGAGCAGTACTTC.

This clonotype was seen a handful of times. The chain links TRBV28 to TRBJ1-2; TRBD1 might be the D (5 bases). Trimming stripped 2 bases from V and 4 bases from J, with 14 bases between. The CDR3 totals 15 residues. Germline CDR1 reads MDHEN; CDR2 reads SYDVKM. The CDR3 coding sequence is TGTGCCAGCAGTTTAATTCCCCCAGGGCTCTATGGCTACACCTTC. The encoded protein is CASSLIPPGLYGYTF.

This clonotype has a handful of counts. The V gene is TRBV27, the J gene TRBJ2-7, with 12 nucleotides matching TRBD1. After removal of 5 bases from V and 0 bases from J, the junction contained 5 bases not matched to a gene. From germline, CDR1 is MNHEY and CDR2 SMNVEV (reference sequence). This CDR3 contains 16 residues. DNA of the CDR3: TGTGCCAGCAGTCGGGACAGGGGGCTCCTCTCCTACGAGCAGTACTTC. Protein: CASSRDRGLLSYEQYF.

This clonotype was detected a few times. The chain uses TRBV7-3 and TRBJ2-1; a possible D gene is TRBD1 (6 bases). The V and J ends lost 4 bases and 7 bases respectively, with 20 bases between them. The CDR3 contains 16 residues. CDR1 is SGHTA and CDR2 is FQGTGA in the germline V gene. This chain's CDR3 is CASSSPGTGFENEQFF. For the CDR3, the DNA is TGTGCCAGCAGCTCCCCCGGTACAGGGTTTGAGAATGAGCAGTTCTTC.